The clone carrying this T cell receptor (beta chain) showed up just a few times. Its antigen is unidentified. The sample comes from a study of beta chain features in type 1 diabetes. The CDR3 has 15 amino acids. Looked up from germline, CDR1 is SQVTM and CDR2 is ANQGSEA. The V and J ends lost 4 bases and 0 bases respectively, with 13 bases between them. Sequencing targeted expressed TCRB transcripts, as all isolated RNA had been reverse transcribed. The table came from immunoSEQ multiplex PCR; TCRdb's copy has only in-frame clones and leaves some out. The sample has about 350,000 clones, 15% to 20% seen once. General study findings and limits: Healthy donors had naive, central memory and Treg TCRB repertoires that appeared less similar than those seen among patients. Reduced insertions and increased deletions marked VDJ junctions in type 1 diabetes patients. Moderately but significantly shorter TCRB CDR3s were found in Type 1 diabetes patients in all four CD4+ subsets.

The chain recombines TRBV29-1 with TRBJ2-1, with a weak D call TRBD2 (6 bases). Sequencing input: naive CD4+ T cells from blood. This TCR derives from a woman aged 18-35 years in good health. CDR3 residues: CSVGRGVVSYNEQFF. The CDR3 DNA follows: TGCAGCGTTGGGCGGGGCGTTGTCTCCTACAATGAGCAGTTCTTC.